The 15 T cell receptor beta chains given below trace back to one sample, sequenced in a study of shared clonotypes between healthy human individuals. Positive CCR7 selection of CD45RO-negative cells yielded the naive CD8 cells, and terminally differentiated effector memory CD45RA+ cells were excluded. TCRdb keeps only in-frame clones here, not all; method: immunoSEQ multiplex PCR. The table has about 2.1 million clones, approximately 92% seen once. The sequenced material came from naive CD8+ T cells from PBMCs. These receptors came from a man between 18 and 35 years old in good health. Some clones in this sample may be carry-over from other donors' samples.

CDR3 protein: CASIPPGEATDTQYF. CDR3 in DNA: TGCGCCAGCATTCCCCCGGGGGAAGCCACAGATACGCAGTATTTT. The chain has TRBV10-1 and TRBJ2-3; TRBD2 is a possible D gene (6 bases). The CDR3 is 15 residues long. In germline, CDR1 is WNHNN, CDR2 SYGVQD (reference sequence). V gave up 7 bases and J gave up 2 bases, with 16 bases separating them.

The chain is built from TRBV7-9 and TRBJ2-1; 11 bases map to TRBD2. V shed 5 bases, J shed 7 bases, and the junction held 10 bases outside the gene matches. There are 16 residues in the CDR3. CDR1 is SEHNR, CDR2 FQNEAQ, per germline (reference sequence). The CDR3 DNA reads TGTGCCAGCAGCCCGACTAGCGGGATGTTGTATAATGAGCAGTTCTTC. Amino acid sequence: CASSPTSGMLYNEQFF.

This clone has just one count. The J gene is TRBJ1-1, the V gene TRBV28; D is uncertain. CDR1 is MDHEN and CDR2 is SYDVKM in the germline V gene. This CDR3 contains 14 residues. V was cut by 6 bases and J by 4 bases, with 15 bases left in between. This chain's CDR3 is CASSNPTEGTEAFF. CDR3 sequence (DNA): TGTGCCAGCAGCAACCCCACAGAGGGCACTGAAGCTTTCTTT.

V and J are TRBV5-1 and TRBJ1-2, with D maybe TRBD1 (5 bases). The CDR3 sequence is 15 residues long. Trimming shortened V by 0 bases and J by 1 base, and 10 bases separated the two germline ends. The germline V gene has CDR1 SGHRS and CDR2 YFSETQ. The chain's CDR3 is CASSLAAGGNYGYTF. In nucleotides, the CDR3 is TGCGCCAGCAGCTTGGCCGCCGGGGGTAACTATGGCTACACCTTC.

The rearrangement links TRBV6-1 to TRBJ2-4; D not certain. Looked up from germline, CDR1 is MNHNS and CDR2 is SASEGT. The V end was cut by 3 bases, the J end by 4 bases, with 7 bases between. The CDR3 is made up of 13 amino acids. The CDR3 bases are TGTGCCAGCAGTGACGGCCAGAAAAACATTCAGTACTTC. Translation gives CASSDGQKNIQYF.

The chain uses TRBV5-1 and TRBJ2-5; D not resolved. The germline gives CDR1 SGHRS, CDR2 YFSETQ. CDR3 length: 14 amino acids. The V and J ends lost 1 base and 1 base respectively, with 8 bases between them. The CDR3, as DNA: TGCGCCAGCAGCTTGTTAACAGCCCAAGAGACCCAGTACTTC. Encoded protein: CASSLLTAQETQYF. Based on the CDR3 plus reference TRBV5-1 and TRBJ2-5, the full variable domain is KAGVTQTPRYLIKTRGQQVTLSCSPISGHRSVSWYQQTPGQGLQFLFEYFSETQRNKGNFPGRFSGRQFSNSRSEMNVSTLELGDSALYLCASSLLTAQETQYFGPGTRLLVL.

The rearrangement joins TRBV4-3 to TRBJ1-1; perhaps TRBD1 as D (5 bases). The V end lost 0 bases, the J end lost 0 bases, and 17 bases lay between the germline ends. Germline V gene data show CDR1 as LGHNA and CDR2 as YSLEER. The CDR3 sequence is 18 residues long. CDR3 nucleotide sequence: TGCGCCAGCAGCCAAGAAGGGCCCGGGACGGAGTTGAACACTGAAGCTTTCTTT. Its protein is CASSQEGPGTELNTEAFF.

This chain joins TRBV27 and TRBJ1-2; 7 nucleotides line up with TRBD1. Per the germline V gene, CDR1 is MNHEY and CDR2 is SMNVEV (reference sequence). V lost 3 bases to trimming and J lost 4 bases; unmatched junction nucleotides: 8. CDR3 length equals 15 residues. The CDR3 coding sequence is TGTGCCAGCAGTTTCAACTCGGGACAGATCTATGGCTACACCTTC. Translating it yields CASSFNSGQIYGYTF.

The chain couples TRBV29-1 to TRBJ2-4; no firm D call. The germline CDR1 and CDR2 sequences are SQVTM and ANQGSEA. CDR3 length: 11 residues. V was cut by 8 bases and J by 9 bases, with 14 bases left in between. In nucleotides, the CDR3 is TGCAGCCTGAAGGTGGTCGGCATTCAGTACTTC. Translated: CSLKVVGIQYF.

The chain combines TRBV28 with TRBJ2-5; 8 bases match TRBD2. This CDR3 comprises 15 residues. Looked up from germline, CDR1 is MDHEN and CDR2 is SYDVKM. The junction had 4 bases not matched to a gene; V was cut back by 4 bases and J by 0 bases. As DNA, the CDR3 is TGTGCCAGCAGTTCTAGCGGGCGGAACCAAGAGACCCAGTACTTC. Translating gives CASSSSGRNQETQYF.

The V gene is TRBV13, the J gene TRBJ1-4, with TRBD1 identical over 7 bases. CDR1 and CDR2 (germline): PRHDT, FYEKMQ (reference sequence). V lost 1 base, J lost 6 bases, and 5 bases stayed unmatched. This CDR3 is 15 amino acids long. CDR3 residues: CASSLANRGDEKLFF. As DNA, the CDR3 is TGTGCCAGCAGCTTAGCAAACAGGGGTGATGAAAAACTGTTTTTT.

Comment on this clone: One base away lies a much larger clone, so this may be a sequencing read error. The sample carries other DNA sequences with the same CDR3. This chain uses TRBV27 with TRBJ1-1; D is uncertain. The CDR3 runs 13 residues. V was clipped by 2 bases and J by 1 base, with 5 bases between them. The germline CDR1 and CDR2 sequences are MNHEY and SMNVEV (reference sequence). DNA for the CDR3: TGTGCCAGCAGTTTAGGGTGGAACACTGAAGCTTTCTTT. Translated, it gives CASSLGWNTEAFF.

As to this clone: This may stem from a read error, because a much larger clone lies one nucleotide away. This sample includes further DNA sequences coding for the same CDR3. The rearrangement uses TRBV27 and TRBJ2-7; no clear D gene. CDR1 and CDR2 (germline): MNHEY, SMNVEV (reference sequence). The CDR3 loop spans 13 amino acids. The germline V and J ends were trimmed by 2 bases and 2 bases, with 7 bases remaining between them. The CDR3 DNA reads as TGTGCCAGCAGTTTAGGCAAGACCTACGAGCAGTACTTC. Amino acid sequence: CASSLGKTYEQYF.

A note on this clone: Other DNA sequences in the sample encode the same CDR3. The CDR3 protein is CASSLSGRGNEQFF. The CDR3 coding sequence is TGTGCCAGCAGTTTATCCGGGAGGGGCAATGAGCAGTTCTTC. The rearrangement joins TRBV27 to TRBJ2-1; 8 bases align to TRBD2. Germline values: CDR1 MNHEY, CDR2 SMNVEV (reference sequence). The CDR3 is 14 residues long. V lost 0 bases to trimming and J lost 6 bases; unmatched junction nucleotides: 1.

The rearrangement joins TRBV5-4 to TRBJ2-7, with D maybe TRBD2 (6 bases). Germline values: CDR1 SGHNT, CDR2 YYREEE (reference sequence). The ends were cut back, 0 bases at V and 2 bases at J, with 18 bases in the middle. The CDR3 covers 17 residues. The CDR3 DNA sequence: TGTGCCAGCAGCTTGGACATAACCGTTTCGGGAGCCTACGAGCAGTACTTC. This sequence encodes CASSLDITVSGAYEQYF.